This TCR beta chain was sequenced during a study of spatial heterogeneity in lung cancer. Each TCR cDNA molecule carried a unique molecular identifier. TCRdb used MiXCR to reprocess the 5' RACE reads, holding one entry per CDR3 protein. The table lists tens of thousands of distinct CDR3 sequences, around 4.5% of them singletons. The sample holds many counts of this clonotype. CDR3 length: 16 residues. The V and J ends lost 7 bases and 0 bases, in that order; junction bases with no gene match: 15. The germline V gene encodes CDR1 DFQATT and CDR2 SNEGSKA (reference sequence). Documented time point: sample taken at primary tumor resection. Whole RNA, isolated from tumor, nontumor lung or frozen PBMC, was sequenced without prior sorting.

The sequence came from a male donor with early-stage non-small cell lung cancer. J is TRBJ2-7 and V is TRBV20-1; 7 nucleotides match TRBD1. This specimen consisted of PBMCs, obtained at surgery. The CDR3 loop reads CSVLGQSASPSYEQYF. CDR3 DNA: TGCAGTGTGCTGGGACAGAGCGCTTCTCCCTCCTACGAGCAGTACTTC.